This T cell receptor (beta chain) was documented in a study of blood T cell repertoires in COVID-19. Concerning this clone: Other DNA sequences from this sample encode an identical CDR3 as well.

Authors' processing steps: From reference gene primer amplification, estimates of nucleated cell counts were derived. Profiled with immunoSEQ multiplex PCR; TCRdb holds only in-frame clones, not every one. V and J calls plus clone size are reproduced from that table; the DNA served to infer D and trimming. The sample has around 94,000 clones, about four fifths seen once. The CDR3 covers 14 residues. V dropped 6 bases and J dropped 4; count of bases not matched to a gene: 5. From germline, CDR1 is MNHEY and CDR2 SVGAGI. The clonotype comes from a human donor in a cohort sampled during active COVID-19. Sequenced input: peripheral blood. The chain has TRBV6-5 and TRBJ2-7; 11 positions match TRBD2. The CDR3 sequence: CASSRLAGTYEQYF. The CDR3 coding sequence is TGTGCCAGCAGCCGACTAGCGGGAACTTACGAGCAGTACTTC.